This T cell receptor beta chain appears in the sequencing data of a study of cytomegalovirus exposure and HLA in healthy donors. The assay was immunoSEQ multiplex PCR, and TCRdb's table has in-frame clones only and misses some. The sample has tens of thousands of clones; roughly nine tenths are singletons. The approximately 130-subject validation cohort, separate from the approximately 670-subject first cohort, included the donors. Broader study findings: Using the classifier, cytomegalovirus status was reportedly diagnosed with high specificity and sensitivity.

Per germline, CDR1 MNHEY and CDR2 SVGAGI. The CDR3 is 15 residues long. V dropped 6 bases and J dropped 3; count of bases not matched to a gene: 11. This clone was seen a handful of times. Its antigen remains unidentified. The chain is built from TRBV6-5 and TRBJ2-7, with 7 positions matching TRBD1. The source material was PBMCs. This receptor was identified in a man aged 18 to 30 in good health and CMV-seronegative. In DNA, the CDR3 is TGTGCCAGCAGCCACAGTCGGGACAGAGGCTACGAGCAGTACTTC. This gives the protein CASSHSRDRGYEQYF.